This T cell receptor (beta chain) was observed in a study of spatial heterogeneity in lung cancer (dated by TCRdb to the late 2010s). Notes on the research overall: Beta-chain transcripts were consistently detected in greater numbers than alpha-chain transcripts, which likely reflected higher beta-chain transcript abundance. At surgery, both alpha and beta chains were TCR-sequenced in approximately 210 tumor regions, fewer than 65 matched nontumor lung samples and a few dozen PBMC samples. Nonsynonymous mutation counts, determined by whole-exome sequencing of tumor tissue, were related to features of the TCR repertoire. In non-small cell lung cancer, the study made a quantitative comparison of TCR alpha and beta repertoires among multiple tumor regions, matched nontumor lung and blood. In the raw uncorrected reads, each unique combination of TCR and UMI appeared on average more than ten times.

The sample's time point label is to be understood as: sample taken at primary tumor resection. Whole RNA extracted from tumor and nontumor lung tissue, or from cryopreserved PBMC samples, was used for TCR sequencing without cell sorting. Samples were obtained from 72 patients with early-stage, untreated non-small cell lung cancer from the lung TRACERx cohort. A patient was chosen for TCR sequencing only when enough RNA was available from at least two tumor regions. This clonotype was found many times. Its antigen target is currently unknown. Per-base qualities were not stored, and no clone one base away is much larger. Summary of the overall study and its limitations: Ubiquitous expanded tumor TCRs were found in blood more often at tumor resection than at routine follow-up. Confirming at a functional level the hypothesis that regional TCRs recognize regional mutations was considered to require additional single-cell paired TCR alpha and beta sequencing.

From the cysteine up to the phenylalanine, the CDR3 has a length of 14 residues. Of the read, only the CDR3 DNA is kept; its 42 bases are in frame from base 1. Reading the germline V gene gives CDR1 MDHEN and CDR2 SYDVKM. V lost 5 bases and J lost 7 bases, and the count of bases not matched to a germline gene is 8. Library prep was done by 5' RACE. Sequencing was performed on a NextSeq 500. To allow correction of PCR and sequencing errors, the TCR library protocol tagged every TCR cDNA molecule with a unique molecular identifier. The paper's data handling went like this. TCR identification, UMI-based error correction and CDR3 extraction were all carried out with Decombinator tools. Expanded TCRs were defined as those above a frequency of 2 per 1,000, corresponding to the top 1% of the tumor frequency distribution. Renyi diversity was calculated using the R vegan package after each repertoire was subsampled 100 times to 5,000 TCRs. To build CDR3 similarity networks, amino acid triplet string-kernel similarity was used, and CDR3s were connected when their pairwise similarity was above 0.82. Through fastp at Q25 and MiXCR, TCRdb rebuilt clones from the public reads, retaining in-frame beta chains. Records with the same CDR3 protein are collapsed into one entry carrying the most frequent genes and DNA. TCRdb, rather than the study authors, made the V and J calls. For this sample the table gives about 82,000 distinct CDR3 sequences, of which roughly 12% were detected only once. The top ten hold about 4.6% of the sample.

The sequence links TRBV28 to TRBJ2-1, and TRBD2 aligns with 7 junction nucleotides. The material was PBMCs, obtained at surgery. This clonotype originated in a male donor with early-stage non-small cell lung cancer. The CDR3 amino acid sequence is: CASSPAGERNEQFF. The DNA reads TGTGCCAGCAGTCCCGCGGGGGAGAGAAATGAGCAGTTCTTC.